This T cell receptor (beta chain) stems from a study of identical twins. TCRdb passed the 5' RACE reads through MiXCR, listing each CDR3 protein once. The table has 400,000 to 650,000 distinct CDR3 sequences, 22% seen once. Study results and caveats: Clonotypes of the beta chain that were abundant in cord blood carried fewer insertions (memory repertoires showed none).

This clonotype was detected only a few times. The target antigen is unknown. The same sample was also used in a study of T cells expressing NK-cell markers.

Material: CD4+ T cells sorted from blood. The clonotype originates from a woman younger than 30 in good health.

The CDR3 DNA reads TGTGCCAGCAGCTTCTACAGGGGAAGCCAAGAGACCCAGTACTTC. Its protein product is CASSFYRGSQETQYF. This rearrangement joins TRBV7-2 to TRBJ2-5, with TRBD1 matching 7 bases. Germline CDR1 reads SGHTA; CDR2 reads FQGNSA. J was trimmed by 1 base and V by 3 bases; bases with no gene match: 5. CDR3 length: 15 amino acids.